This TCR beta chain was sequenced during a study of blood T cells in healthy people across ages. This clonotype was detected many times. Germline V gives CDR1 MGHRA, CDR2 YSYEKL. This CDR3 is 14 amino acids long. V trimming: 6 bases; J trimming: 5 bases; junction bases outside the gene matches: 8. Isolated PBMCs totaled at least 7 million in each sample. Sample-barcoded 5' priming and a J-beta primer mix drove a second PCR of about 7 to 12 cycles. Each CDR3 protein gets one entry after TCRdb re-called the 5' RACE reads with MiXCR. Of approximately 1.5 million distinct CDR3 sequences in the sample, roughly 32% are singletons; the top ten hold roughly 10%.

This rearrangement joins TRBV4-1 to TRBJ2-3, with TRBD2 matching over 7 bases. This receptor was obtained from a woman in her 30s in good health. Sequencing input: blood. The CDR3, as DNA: TGCGCCAGCAGGCGGGCGGGAGCAGGAGATACGCAGTATTTT. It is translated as CASRRAGAGDTQYF.